These 17 T cell receptor beta chains originate from one sample sequenced in a study of CD4 T cells in relation to SARS-CoV-2 and coronaviruses. Produced via immunoSEQ multiplex PCR; TCRdb's table is partial and in-frame only. The repertoire holds 18,000 or so clones, with under 85% as singletons. CD4+ T cells from unexposed donors were obtained before the COVID-19 pandemic (2011-2018). After more than eight days of culture, CD4+ T cells were isolated. No antigen has been identified for these receptors. Sequenced: CD4+ T cells from PBMCs, cultured in vitro. The receptor set was obtained from a human donor in good health.

J is TRBJ2-7 and V is TRBV6-6, with TRBD2 matching 8 bases. Germline V gene lookup returns CDR1 MNHNY and CDR2 SVGAGI (reference sequence). V lost 5 bases, J lost 6 bases, and 6 bases stayed unmatched. This CDR3 is 13 amino acids long. Here the CDR3 reads CASSIAGSIEQYF. The CDR3 coding sequence is TGTGCCAGCAGTATAGCGGGAAGTATCGAGCAGTACTTC.

The CDR3 nucleotides are TGTGCCACGAGGGCGGGCAGCAATAATTCACCCCTCCACTTT. The encoded protein is CATRAGSNNSPLHF. The chain uses TRBV6-5 and TRBJ1-6, with D hard to call. Looked up from germline, CDR1 is MNHEY and CDR2 is SVGAGI. The length of the CDR3 is 14 residues. V shed 10 bases and J shed 5 bases, with 15 bases lying between them.

CDR3 in DNA: TGTGCCAGCAGTTCCGGGCCGTCACCGAGCAATCAGCCCCAGCATTTT. Its translation: CASSSGPSPSNQPQHF. The chain uses TRBV2 and TRBJ1-5; D is ambiguous. CDR3 length: 16 residues. Deletions cut 5 bases from V and 1 base from J, with 15 bases between. The germline V gene has CDR1 SNHLY and CDR2 FYNNEI.

The chain uses TRBV5-6 and TRBJ2-1; D possibly corresponds to TRBD2 (5 bases). CDR3 size: 14 residues. The germline gives CDR1 SGHDT, CDR2 YYEEEE. V was pared by 4 bases and J by 1 base, with 9 bases between. CDR3 region: CASSRTGSYNEQFF. DNA for the CDR3: TGTGCCAGCAGCCGGACGGGATCCTACAATGAGCAGTTCTTC.

This chain links TRBV6-5 with TRBJ2-7; the D is unclear. The V and J ends lost 6 bases and 5 bases respectively, with 11 bases between them. This CDR3 comprises 12 residues. Germline CDR1 MNHEY, CDR2 SVGAGI. CDR3 region: CASRATDHEQYF. DNA of the CDR3: TGTGCCAGCAGAGCCACCGACCACGAGCAGTACTTC.

V usage is TRBV7-2 and J usage is TRBJ2-7, with 10 bases identical to TRBD1. V was pared by 4 bases and J by 0 bases, with 15 bases of the junction left unmatched. The CDR3 has 19 residues. In germline, CDR1 is SGHTA, CDR2 FQGNSA. The chain's CDR3 is CASSSYLRQGALTSYEQYF. The CDR3 bases are TGTGCCAGCAGCTCCTATTTAAGACAGGGGGCATTAACCTCCTACGAGCAGTACTTC.

The rearrangement links TRBV5-1 to TRBJ2-5; D not certain. Germline CDR1 and CDR2: SGHRS and YFSETQ. V was pared by 0 bases and J by 2 bases, with 8 bases between. The CDR3 spans 14 residues. Here the CDR3 reads CASSLGRSQETQYF. In nucleotides, the CDR3 is TGCGCCAGCAGCTTGGGCAGGAGTCAAGAGACCCAGTACTTC.

The chain is built from TRBV30 and TRBJ1-4; weak D call: TRBD1 (6 bases). The V gene lost 3 bases and the J gene lost 4 bases, with 12 bases spanning the gap. The CDR3 sequence is 14 residues long. Germline CDR1 and CDR2: GTSNPN and SVGIG (reference sequence). CDR3 DNA sequence: TGTGCCTGGAGCGGGGGGCAGGTTAATGAAAAACTGTTTTTT. As protein: CAWSGGQVNEKLFF.

CDR3 protein: CASSLAGSSNQPQHF. The CDR3 bases are TGCGCCAGCAGCTTGGCGGGGAGTAGCAATCAGCCCCAGCATTTT. J is TRBJ1-5 and V is TRBV5-1; no clear D gene. CDR3 length: 15 amino acids. Germline assignment: CDR1 SGHRS and CDR2 YFSETQ. Trimming cost V 0 bases and J 0 bases, with 7 bases left between them.

The chain combines TRBV6-2 or TRBV6-3 with TRBJ2-4, with no clear D. Germline CDR1 is MNHEY and CDR2 is SVGEGT. Trimming removed 5 bases at V and 0 bases at J, with 11 bases between. The CDR3 is 15 amino acids. CDR3 protein: CASSINPPAKNIQYF. CDR3 coding DNA: TGTGCCAGCAGTATCAACCCGCCAGCCAAAAACATTCAGTACTTC.

Remarks on this clone: In the same sample, other DNA sequences code for this CDR3. The genes are TRBV18 and TRBJ2-3; TRBD2 matches 8 bases. CDR1 and CDR2 from the germline V gene are KGHSH and LQKENI. J lost 4 bases, V lost 3 bases, and 6 bases had no gene match. The length of the CDR3 is 15 residues. CDR3 DNA sequence: TGTGCCAGCTCACCCCCGGGAGGGGGGGCAGATACGCAGTATTTT. Protein: CASSPPGGGADTQYF.

The rearrangement links TRBV30 to TRBJ2-2; 9 bases line up with TRBD1. The CDR3 extends over 14 amino acids. Germline loops: CDR1 GTSNPN, CDR2 SVGIG (reference sequence). Trimming cost V 2 bases and J 7 bases; bases outside gene matches: 5. CDR3 in DNA: TGTGCCTGGAGTAGGGGACAGGGAATCGGGGAGCTGTTTTTT. Translated, it gives CAWSRGQGIGELFF.

The rearrangement joins TRBV7-3 to TRBJ2-1; 9 bases are a match to TRBD1. The CDR3 consists of 18 residues. Losses at the gene ends were 4 bases for V and 0 bases for J; bases not matched to a gene: 10. CDR1 is SGHTA and CDR2 is FQGTGA in the germline V gene. CDR3 region: CASSSGPGTGTSYNEQFF. The DNA of the CDR3 is TGTGCCAGCAGCTCGGGACCGGGGACAGGGACCTCCTACAATGAGCAGTTCTTC.

This clone was seen more than once but under ten times. The V and J genes are TRBV30 and TRBJ1-2; D not certain. This CDR3 contains 11 residues. Germline V gene data show CDR1 as GTSNPN and CDR2 as SVGIG (reference sequence). Trimming left V 2 bases short and J 13 bases short, with 14 bases between. This CDR3 is CAWSSRTELTF. CDR3 DNA: TGTGCCTGGAGTTCCCGGACGGAGCTCACCTTC.

The chain couples TRBV7-2 to TRBJ1-1; 7 bases are shared with TRBD1. Looked up from germline, CDR1 is SGHTA and CDR2 is FQGNSA. Trimming cost V 1 base and J 10 bases; bases outside gene matches: 24. The CDR3 is made up of 19 amino acids. Here the CDR3 reads CASSLGRASGRGEFRRAFF. DNA of the CDR3: TGTGCCAGCAGCTTAGGGCGGGCGTCGGGCAGGGGGGAATTCCGAAGAGCTTTCTTT.

The rearrangement links TRBV1 to TRBJ2-7; the table's D call, TRBD1, has no DNA check behind it. TRBV1 is given as a pseudogene. CDR3 length equals 15 residues. This CDR3 is CTSSPWRTPPYEQYF. Written as DNA, the CDR3 is TGCACCAGCTCCCCCTGGCGGACACCGCCCTACGAGCAGTACTTC.

A few counts support this clone. This rearrangement joins TRBV19 to TRBJ2-1, with 10 bases identical to TRBD1. Germline trimming cut 3 bases from V and 9 bases from J; bases unmatched to any gene: 8. The CDR3 runs 15 residues. Germline V gene sequence: CDR1 LNHDA, CDR2 SQIVND (reference sequence). The CDR3 loop is CASSIRSRQGAEQFF. In nucleotides, the CDR3 is TGTGCCAGTAGTATTAGGTCACGACAGGGGGCTGAGCAGTTCTTC.